This passage covers 23 T cell receptor beta chains from one sample sequenced in a study of T cell responses to AZD1222 COVID-19 vaccine. Profiled with immunoSEQ multiplex PCR; TCRdb holds only in-frame clones, not every one. The table has about 72,000 clones, about nine tenths seen once. Sample: peripheral blood, taken 28 days after the second AZD1222 dose. The source is an adult who received the AZD1222 COVID-19 vaccine.

V is TRBV5-8 and J is TRBJ1-6; 7 positions agree with TRBD1. CDR3 size: 16 residues. The V gene's germline CDR1 is SGHTS and CDR2 YDEGEE. The V and J ends lost 4 bases and 9 bases, in that order; junction bases with no gene match: 13. CDR3: CASSPRTQGKGSPLHF. In nucleotides, the CDR3 is TGTGCCAGCAGCCCTCGGACACAGGGGAAGGGTTCACCCCTCCACTTT.

This rearrangement joins TRBV28 to TRBJ1-5; D is undetermined. V was pared by 6 bases and J by 4 bases, with 16 bases between. Germline-derived CDR1 and CDR2 are MDHEN and SYDVKM. This CDR3 contains 15 residues. This CDR3 is CASSPTAVRNQPQHF. The CDR3 coding sequence is TGTGCCAGCAGCCCAACGGCCGTTCGGAATCAGCCCCAGCATTTT.

This clone was detected only once. V gene TRBV18 combines with J gene TRBJ1-3; D unresolved. Germline V gene sequence: CDR1 KGHSH, CDR2 LQKENI. The CDR3 is made up of 15 amino acids. V lost 4 bases and J 0 bases, leaving 10 bases between the germline ends. CDR3 sequence reads: CASSLTKSSGNTIYF. CDR3 DNA sequence: TGTGCCAGCTCACTCACAAAGAGCTCTGGAAACACCATATATTTT.

J is TRBJ1-5 and V is TRBV16; perhaps TRBD1 as D (5 bases). Germline V CDR1 and CDR2: KGHSY, FQNENV. The CDR3 extends over 17 amino acids. The V gene lost 2 bases and the J gene lost 2 bases, with 16 bases spanning the gap. The CDR3 loop is CASSQNGGTFGNQPQHF. In DNA, the CDR3 is TGTGCCAGCAGCCAAAACGGCGGGACGTTTGGCAATCAGCCCCAGCATTTT.

This clone has a handful of counts. This rearrangement joins TRBV4-3 to TRBJ2-5; the D call may be TRBD1 or TRBD2 (5 bases each). Trimming removed 4 bases from V and 5 bases from J, with 17 bases in between. The CDR3 is 15 residues long. CDR1 is LGHNA and CDR2 is YSLEER in the germline V gene. CDR3 coding DNA: TGCGCCAGCAGCCTAGGGACCCTCGGGTGGGAGACCCAGTACTTC. Translated, it gives CASSLGTLGWETQYF.

The chain couples TRBV11-2 to TRBJ1-4; D perhaps matches TRBD1 (5 bases). With 2 bases removed from V and 8 bases from J, the gap between germline ends came to 15 bases. The CDR3 extends over 15 amino acids. Germline V gene lookup returns CDR1 SGHAT and CDR2 FQNNGV. The CDR3 region has the DNA TGTGCCAGCAGCTTATCCCCCAGGGACGGAGAAAAACTGTTTTTT. As protein: CASSLSPRDGEKLFF.

V usage is TRBV21-1 and J usage is TRBJ2-7; the table's D gene call, TRBD1, was not cross checked with the DNA. TRBV21-1 is listed as a pseudogene. The CDR3 loop spans 13 amino acids. The CDR3 spells CASTLFNYRGQYF. CDR3 in DNA: TGTGCCAGCACCCTTTTTAACTACAGGGGCCAGTACTTC.

The V gene is TRBV12-3 or TRBV12-4, the J gene TRBJ2-7; D is perhaps TRBD1 (5 bases). V lost 3 bases and J 3 bases, leaving 9 bases between the germline ends. The CDR3 totals 13 residues. This chain's CDR3 is CASSFNRNYEQYF. DNA for the CDR3: TGTGCCAGCAGTTTTAACAGGAACTACGAGCAGTACTTC.

The V and J genes are TRBV12-3 or TRBV12-4 and TRBJ1-2, with D unclear. Deletions cut 7 bases from V and 4 bases from J, with 10 bases between. The CDR3 length is 12 residues. CDR3: CASNEGGYGYTF. Here the CDR3 DNA reads TGTGCCAGCAATGAGGGCGGCTATGGCTACACCTTC.

The sample holds a few counts of this clone. The chain employs TRBV6-6 and TRBJ2-7; no firm D call. This CDR3 contains 12 residues. V was cut by 5 bases and J by 4 bases, with 9 bases left in between. CDR1 and CDR2 from the germline V gene are MNHNY and SVGAGI (reference sequence). The DNA for the CDR3 is TGTGCCAGCAGTCAAGACGGGTACGAGCAGTACTTC. This translates into CASSQDGYEQYF.

CDR3 in DNA: TGCGCCAGCAGCTTGCGGTTAGCTACTGAAGCTTTCTTT. Translating it yields CASSLRLATEAFF. This sequence joins TRBV5-1 and TRBJ1-1; D uncertain. Trimming removed 1 base at V and 5 bases at J, with 9 bases between. Looked up from germline, CDR1 is SGHRS and CDR2 is YFSETQ. This CDR3 spans 13 amino acids.

The V call is TRBV10-1, the J call TRBJ2-1; unclear D gene. V was trimmed by 6 bases and J by 0 bases, leaving 9 bases between them. This CDR3 is built from 14 residues. The germline gives CDR1 WNHNN, CDR2 SYGVQD (reference sequence). CDR3 nucleotides: TGCGCCAGCAGAGGCGACGGCTCCTACAATGAGCAGTTCTTC. Encoded protein: CASRGDGSYNEQFF.

This clone was observed a single time. V usage is TRBV15 and J usage is TRBJ2-1; D is uncertain. V lost 4 bases, J lost 5 bases, and 9 bases lay in between. CDR1 and CDR2 from the germline V gene are LNHNV and YYDKDF (reference sequence). This CDR3 contains 13 residues. The CDR3 sequence is CATSISSNNEQFF. The CDR3 nucleotides read TGTGCCACCAGCATCTCATCTAACAATGAGCAGTTCTTC.

This chain uses TRBV7-9 with TRBJ2-1, with 14 bases aligning to TRBD2. Germline V lookup: CDR1 SEHNR, CDR2 FQNEAQ (reference sequence). The ends lost 5 bases at V and 14 bases at J; junction bases unmatched: 8. The CDR3 covers 14 residues. The CDR3 DNA sequence: TGTGCCAGCAGCCCAGGACTAGCGGGAGGTGCTGAGTTCTTC. Residues: CASSPGLAGGAEFF.

This sequence joins TRBV19 and TRBJ1-2, with TRBD1 matching 7 bases. CDR3 length: 12 amino acids. Unmatched junction bases numbered 7, after V lost 9 bases and J lost 6 bases. The germline V gene encodes CDR1 LNHDA and CDR2 SQIVND (reference sequence). CDR3 nucleotides: TGTGCCAGCTCCCGGGACAGTAATGGCTACACCTTC. Its translation is CASSRDSNGYTF.

The rearrangement uses TRBV30 and TRBJ1-2, with D hard to call. Germline assignment: CDR1 GTSNPN and CDR2 SVGIG (reference sequence). The CDR3 runs 12 residues. Deletions cut 0 bases from V and 6 bases from J, with 8 bases between. As DNA, the CDR3 is TGTGCCTGGAGTGTGCGGGCGGATGGCTACACCTTC. It is translated as CAWSVRADGYTF.

The V gene is TRBV11-2, the J gene TRBJ2-7; 9 bases map to TRBD2. V gave up 6 bases and J gave up 0 bases; unmatched junction bases: 3. Germline V CDR1 and CDR2: SGHAT, FQNNGV. The CDR3 length is 14 residues. Here the CDR3 reads CASRIAGVSYEQYF. The CDR3 nucleotides are TGTGCCAGCAGGATAGCGGGAGTCTCCTACGAGCAGTACTTC.

The chain employs TRBV10-3 and TRBJ1-5; D is unclear. Looked up from germline, CDR1 is ENHRY and CDR2 is SYGVKD. Trimming took 8 bases from V and 6 from J, leaving 17 bases between them. CDR3 length equals 14 residues. The CDR3 is CAIGTGRLPQPQHF. CDR3 DNA: TGTGCCATCGGTACCGGACGGCTTCCTCAGCCCCAGCATTTT.

The chain links TRBV7-9 to TRBJ1-5; TRBD1 is a possible D gene (5 bases). Germline V gene lookup returns CDR1 SEHNR and CDR2 FQNEAQ (reference sequence). V gave up 6 bases and J gave up 0 bases, with 12 bases separating them. The CDR3 has 15 amino acids. CDR3: CASSLQGDSNQPQHF. In DNA, the CDR3 is TGTGCCAGCAGTCTTCAGGGAGATAGCAATCAGCCCCAGCATTTT.

This clone came up a few times. This chain links TRBV7-2 with TRBJ2-7, with 12 nucleotides matching TRBD2. The germline V gene has CDR1 SGHTA and CDR2 FQGNSA. The CDR3 extends over 15 amino acids. V lost 5 bases, J lost 0 bases, and 2 bases stayed unmatched. CDR3 amino acids: CASSEGLAGSYEQYF. In DNA, the CDR3 is TGTGCCAGCAGCGAGGGACTAGCGGGCTCCTACGAGCAGTACTTC.

DNA of the CDR3: TGTGCCAGCAGCTTCCAGGGGTCACATGAGCAGTTCTTC. Encoded protein: CASSFQGSHEQFF. The chain combines TRBV11-3 with TRBJ2-1; perhaps TRBD1 as D (6 bases). The CDR3 sequence is 13 residues long. Germline assignment: CDR1 SGHNT and CDR2 YENEEA. V lost 3 bases and J 8 bases, leaving 11 bases between the germline ends.

In this sample, this clone turned up once. This sequence joins TRBV18 and TRBJ2-7; D uncertain. Germline lookup yields CDR1 KGHSH and CDR2 LQKENI. V was shortened by 0 bases and J by 6 bases, with 15 bases between the two germline ends. The CDR3 spans 15 residues. This CDR3 is CASSPPNPIEPEQYF. CDR3 coding DNA: TGTGCCAGCTCACCACCAAACCCTATTGAGCCCGAGCAGTACTTC.

As DNA, the CDR3 is TGTGCCAGCAGCCCGGTTGCTGCGGGACAGGGACTCTACGAGCAGTACTTC. It encodes CASSPVAAGQGLYEQYF. The J gene is TRBJ2-7, the V gene TRBV5-4; the match to TRBD1 covers 9 bases. Per germline, CDR1 SGHNT and CDR2 YYREEE (reference sequence). J lost 3 bases, V lost 4 bases, and 14 bases had no gene match. This CDR3 region has 17 residues. Full variable domain (remainder filled in from reference TRBV5-4 and TRBJ2-7): ETGVTQSPTHLIKTRGQQVTLRCSSQSGHNTVSWYQQALGQGPQFIFQYYREEENGRGNFPPRFSGLQFPNYSSELNVNALELDDSALYLCASSPVAAGQGLYEQYFGPGTRLTVT.